One sample yielded the 21 T cell receptor beta chains listed below, sequenced in a study of shared clonotypes between healthy human individuals. Profiling relied on immunoSEQ multiplex PCR, and the TCRdb table lists in-frame clones only, not all of them. The repertoire holds roughly 500,000 clones, with over 75% as singletons. Material: PBMCs. The origin of the receptors is a woman in her thirties or forties in good health. Some clones in this sample may be carry-over from other donors' samples.

The chain couples TRBV10-3 to TRBJ2-7, with 10 nucleotides matching TRBD2. Germline V gene lookup returns CDR1 ENHRY and CDR2 SYGVKD. The trim removed 3 bases at V and 2 bases at J, leaving 4 bases unmatched. The CDR3 runs 15 residues. The CDR3 region has the DNA TGTGCCATCAGTGATTCCGGACTAGCGGCCTACGAGCAGTACTTC. Protein sequence: CAISDSGLAAYEQYF.

This clone was counted a single time. The CDR3 protein is CASSPRRQETQYF. The CDR3 region has the DNA TGTGCCAGCAGCCCTCGGAGGCAAGAGACCCAGTACTTC. This chain connects TRBV6-5 to TRBJ2-5; D possibly corresponds to TRBD2 (5 bases). Trimming shortened V by 6 bases and J by 2 bases, and 10 bases separated the two germline ends. Germline CDR1 and CDR2: MNHEY and SVGAGI. The CDR3 extends over 13 amino acids.

This chain connects TRBV7-9 to TRBJ2-4; the D gene could be TRBD1 or TRBD2 (6 bases each). With 3 bases removed from V and 5 bases from J, the gap between germline ends came to 14 bases. The CDR3 has 15 amino acids. CDR1 SEHNR and CDR2 FQNEAQ come from the germline V gene (reference sequence). Here the CDR3 DNA reads TGTGCCAGCAGCTTTTGGGGGGCTCGGGAAAACATTCAGTACTTC. Protein sequence: CASSFWGARENIQYF.

The chain combines TRBV6-6 with TRBJ2-7, with D hard to call. V was clipped by 6 bases and J by 7 bases, with 13 bases between them. The CDR3 runs to 12 residues. CDR1 is MNHNY, CDR2 SVGAGI, per germline (reference sequence). CDR3 DNA sequence: TGTGCCAGCAGCCCCGGCGCGAGGGAGCAGTACTTC. Translation gives CASSPGAREQYF.

V gene TRBV2 combines with J gene TRBJ2-1, with TRBD1 matching over 9 bases. Germline assignment: CDR1 SNHLY and CDR2 FYNNEI. J lost 4 bases, V lost 6 bases, and 4 bases had no gene match. The CDR3 consists of 14 residues. The CDR3 nucleotides are TGTGCCAGCAGAAACAGGGGGCTATACAATGAGCAGTTCTTC. This encodes CASRNRGLYNEQFF.

This chain uses TRBV7-9 with TRBJ1-3; possible D gene TRBD1, 6 bases. Germline V lookup: CDR1 SEHNR, CDR2 FQNEAQ (reference sequence). This CDR3 comprises 13 residues. The V end lost 8 bases, the J end lost 3 bases, and 11 bases lay between the germline ends. The CDR3 coding sequence is TGTGCCAGCTTACAGGGTTTTGGAAACACCATATATTTT. As protein: CASLQGFGNTIYF.

The J gene is TRBJ2-1, the V gene TRBV2; perhaps TRBD2 as D (6 bases). Germline CDR1 SNHLY, CDR2 FYNNEI. The CDR3 covers 15 residues. The V gene lost 7 bases and the J gene lost 0 bases, with 13 bases spanning the gap. The CDR3 sequence: CASIGGTSSYNEQFF. CDR3 nucleotides: TGTGCCAGCATTGGGGGGACGAGCTCCTACAATGAGCAGTTCTTC.

Concerning this clone: This likely traces to a read error, being one base from a far larger clone. The J gene is TRBJ1-2, the V gene TRBV19; a possible D gene is TRBD1 (5 bases). The CDR3 has 12 residues. V was clipped by 6 bases and J by 6 bases, with 11 bases between them. Germline V gene data show CDR1 as LNHDA and CDR2 as SQIVND (reference sequence). CDR3: CASSHTGHGYTF. The CDR3 region has the DNA TGTGCCAGTAGCCACACAGGCCATGGCTACACCTTC.

For the CDR3, the DNA is TGTGCCAGTAATGGGCTTGGGGACACCATATATTTT. Translation: CASNGLGDTIYF. This chain uses TRBV6-6 with TRBJ1-3; D gene unclear. Germline CDR1 MNHNY, CDR2 SVGAGI (reference sequence). Trimming stripped 9 bases from V and 8 bases from J, with 14 bases between. This CDR3 region has 12 residues.

The rearrangement links TRBV5-6 to TRBJ2-1; no clear D gene. CDR3 length: 11 amino acids. With 4 bases removed from V and 7 bases from J, the gap between germline ends came to 6 bases. The germline V gene encodes CDR1 SGHDT and CDR2 YYEEEE. In DNA, the CDR3 is TGTGCCAGCAGCCCGGCGAATGAGCAGTTCTTC. Translated, it gives CASSPANEQFF.

Comments on this clone: A far larger clone is just one base off, so this is likely a read error. The same CDR3 also results from other DNA sequences found in this sample. The chain links TRBV30 to TRBJ1-1; D is perhaps TRBD1 (6 bases). Germline lookup yields CDR1 GTSNPN and CDR2 SVGIG (reference sequence). This CDR3 has 12 amino acids. CDR3 residues: CAWRGAAAEALF. The CDR3 nucleotides are TGTGCCTGGAGGGGGGCGGCAGCTGAAGCTTTATTT.

V and J are TRBV6-5 and TRBJ2-1; 9 nucleotides line up with TRBD2. Germline V lookup: CDR1 MNHEY, CDR2 SVGAGI. V shed 1 base, J shed 6 bases, and the junction held 7 bases outside the gene matches. The CDR3 runs to 16 residues. Here the CDR3 reads CASSYLASGTGNEQFF. The DNA for the CDR3 is TGTGCCAGCAGTTACTTGGCTAGCGGGACGGGCAATGAGCAGTTCTTC.

On this clone itself: Additional DNA sequences in this sample encode the identical CDR3. V gene TRBV15 combines with J gene TRBJ2-7; D uncertain. Trimming stripped 0 bases from V and 4 bases from J, with 7 bases between. Per the germline V gene, CDR1 is LNHNV and CDR2 is YYDKDF (reference sequence). This CDR3 is 13 amino acids long. The CDR3 nucleotides read TGTGCCACCAGCAGAGATCTTGGGTACGAGCAGTACTTC. As protein: CATSRDLGYEQYF.

The chain has TRBV6-5 and TRBJ2-5; TRBD1 is a possible D gene (7 bases). The V and J ends lost 6 bases and 1 base respectively, with 12 bases between them. In germline, CDR1 is MNHEY, CDR2 SVGAGI. CDR3 length equals 14 residues. As DNA, the CDR3 is TGTGCCAGCAGCCAGGGGGGCCTCCAAGAGACCCAGTACTTC. Encoded protein: CASSQGGLQETQYF.

V gene TRBV15 combines with J gene TRBJ1-1; D uncertain. Germline CDR1 is LNHNV and CDR2 is YYDKDF (reference sequence). The CDR3 contains 15 residues. V was cut by 0 bases and J by 1 base, with 9 bases left in between. The DNA of the CDR3 is TGTGCCACCAGCAGAGATGGCAGTTCGAACACTGAAGCTTTCTTT. Its translation: CATSRDGSSNTEAFF.

The chain recombines TRBV9 with TRBJ2-3; a weak D match, TRBD1 (6 bases). V was cut by 2 bases and J by 0 bases, with 16 bases left in between. There are 17 residues in the CDR3. Germline V gene data show CDR1 as SGDLS and CDR2 as YYNGEE. CDR3 residues: CASSVPRGRRSTDTQYF. The CDR3, as DNA: TGTGCCAGCAGCGTCCCCAGGGGTCGGAGGAGCACAGATACGCAGTATTTT.

The chain joins TRBV4-2 to TRBJ1-5, with TRBD1 as a possible D gene (6 bases). Looked up from germline, CDR1 is LGHNA and CDR2 is YNFKEQ. The V and J ends lost 0 bases and 6 bases respectively, with 9 bases between them. CDR3 length equals 14 residues. The CDR3 region is CASSQDRGFQPQHF. CDR3 nucleotide sequence: TGTGCCAGCAGCCAAGATAGGGGGTTTCAGCCCCAGCATTTT.

The chain uses TRBV4-1 and TRBJ1-1; 8 bases map to TRBD1. Germline trimming cut 0 bases from V and 2 bases from J; bases unmatched to any gene: 5. Germline assignment: CDR1 MGHRA and CDR2 YSYEKL. The CDR3 loop spans 16 amino acids. The CDR3 here is CASSQDFQGANTEAFF. CDR3 sequence (DNA): TGCGCCAGCAGCCAAGATTTTCAGGGGGCTAACACTGAAGCTTTCTTT.

The CDR3 loop reads CASSSPRGGEGGYEQYF. The CDR3 nucleotides read TGTGCCAGCAGTTCCCCCAGAGGTGGAGAGGGTGGCTACGAGCAGTACTTC. The chain couples TRBV28 to TRBJ2-7; maybe TRBD2 (5 bases). V lost 4 bases, J lost 3 bases, and 22 bases lay in between. CDR3 length equals 17 residues. The germline V gene encodes CDR1 MDHEN and CDR2 SYDVKM.

V and J are TRBV29-1 and TRBJ2-5, with 9 bases aligning to TRBD2. The J call may be faulty, since TRBJ2-7 better matches the DNA end. CDR1 and CDR2 (germline): SQVTM, ANQGSEA. The CDR3 is 12 amino acids. This chain's CDR3 is CSVEGLANEQYF. CDR3 nucleotide sequence: TGCAGCGTTGAGGGACTAGCTAACGAGCAGTACTTC.

Note on this clone: A far larger clone is one nucleotide away, so this likely arose from a read error. This same CDR3 is encoded by further DNA sequences in the sample. The rearrangement uses TRBV6-1 and TRBJ2-5, with a weak D call TRBD1 (10 bases). CDR1 MNHNS and CDR2 SASEGT come from the germline V gene. The CDR3 covers 16 residues. In DNA, the CDR3 is TGTGCCAGCAGCGAAGCGGGGGGACAGGGGTATGAGACCCAGTACTTC. Protein sequence: CASSEAGGQGYETQYF.